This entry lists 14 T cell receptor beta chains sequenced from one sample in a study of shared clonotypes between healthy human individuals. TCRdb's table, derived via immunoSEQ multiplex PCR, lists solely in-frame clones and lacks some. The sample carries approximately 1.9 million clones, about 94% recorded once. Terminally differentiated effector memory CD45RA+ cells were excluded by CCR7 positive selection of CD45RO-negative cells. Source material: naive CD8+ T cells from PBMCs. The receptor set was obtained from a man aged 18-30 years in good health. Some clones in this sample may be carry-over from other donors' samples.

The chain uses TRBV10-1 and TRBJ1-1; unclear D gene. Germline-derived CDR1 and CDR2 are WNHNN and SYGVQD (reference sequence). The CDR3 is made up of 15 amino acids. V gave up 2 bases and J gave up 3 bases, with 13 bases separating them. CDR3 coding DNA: TGCGCCAGCAGTGAGGCCGGGATGGGCTACACTGAAGCTTTCTTT. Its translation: CASSEAGMGYTEAFF.

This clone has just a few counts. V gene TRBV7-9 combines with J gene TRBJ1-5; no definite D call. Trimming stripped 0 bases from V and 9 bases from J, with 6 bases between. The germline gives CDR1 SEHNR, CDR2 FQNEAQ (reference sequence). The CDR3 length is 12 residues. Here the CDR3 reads CASSLANLPQHF. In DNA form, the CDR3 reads TGTGCCAGCAGCTTAGCAAATTTGCCCCAGCATTTT. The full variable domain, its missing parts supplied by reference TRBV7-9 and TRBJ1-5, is DTGVSQNPRHKITKRGQNVTFRCDPISEHNRLYWYRQTLGQGPEFLTYFQNEAQLEKSRLLSDRFSAERPKGSFSTLEIQRTEQGDSAMYLCASSLANLPQHFGDGTRLSIL.

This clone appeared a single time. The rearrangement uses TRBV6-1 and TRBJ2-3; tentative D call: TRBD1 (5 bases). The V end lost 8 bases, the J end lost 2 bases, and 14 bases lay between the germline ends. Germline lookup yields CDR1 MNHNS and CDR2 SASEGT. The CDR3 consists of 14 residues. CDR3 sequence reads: CASRLQGITDTQYF. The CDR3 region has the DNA TGTGCCAGCCGCCTCCAGGGTATCACAGATACGCAGTATTTT.

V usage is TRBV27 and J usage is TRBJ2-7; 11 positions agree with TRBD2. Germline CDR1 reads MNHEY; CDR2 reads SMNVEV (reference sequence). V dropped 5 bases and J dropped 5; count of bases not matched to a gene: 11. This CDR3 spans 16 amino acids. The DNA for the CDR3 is TGTGCCAGCAGTCATATTCTAGCGGGAGGCATCCACGAGCAGTACTTC. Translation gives CASSHILAGGIHEQYF.

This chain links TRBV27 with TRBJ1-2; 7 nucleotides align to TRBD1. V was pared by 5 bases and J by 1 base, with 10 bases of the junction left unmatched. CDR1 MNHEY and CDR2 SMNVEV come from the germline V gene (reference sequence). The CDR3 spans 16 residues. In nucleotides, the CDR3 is TGTGCCAGCAGTCCTCGTCGGGACAGAGTTAACTATGGCTACACCTTC. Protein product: CASSPRRDRVNYGYTF.

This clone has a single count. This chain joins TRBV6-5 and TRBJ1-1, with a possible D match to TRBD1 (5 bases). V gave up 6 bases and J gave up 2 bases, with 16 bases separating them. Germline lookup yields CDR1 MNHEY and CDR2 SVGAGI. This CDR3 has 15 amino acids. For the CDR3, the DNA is TGTGCCAGCAGGCATACGACAGCTAGCAACACTGAAGCTTTCTTT. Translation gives CASRHTTASNTEAFF.

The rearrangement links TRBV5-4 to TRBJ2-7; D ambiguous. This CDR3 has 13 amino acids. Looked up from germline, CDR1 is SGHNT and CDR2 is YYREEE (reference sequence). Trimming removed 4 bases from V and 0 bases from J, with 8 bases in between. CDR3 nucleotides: TGTGCCAGCAGCCCTCTAGGCTCCTACGAGCAGTACTTC. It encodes CASSPLGSYEQYF.

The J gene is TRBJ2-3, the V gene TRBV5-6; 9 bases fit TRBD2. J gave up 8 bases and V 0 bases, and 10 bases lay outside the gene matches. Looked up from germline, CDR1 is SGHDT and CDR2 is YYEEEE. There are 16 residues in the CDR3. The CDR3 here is CASSLVTSGLGATQYF. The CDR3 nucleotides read TGTGCCAGCAGCTTGGTAACTAGCGGGTTAGGGGCTACGCAGTATTTT.

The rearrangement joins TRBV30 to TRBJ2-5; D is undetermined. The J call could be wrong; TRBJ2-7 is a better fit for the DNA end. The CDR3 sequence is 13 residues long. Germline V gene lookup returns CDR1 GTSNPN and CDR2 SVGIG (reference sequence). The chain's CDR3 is CAWSWAAQDEQYF. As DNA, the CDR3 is TGTGCCTGGAGTTGGGCAGCCCAGGACGAGCAGTACTTC.

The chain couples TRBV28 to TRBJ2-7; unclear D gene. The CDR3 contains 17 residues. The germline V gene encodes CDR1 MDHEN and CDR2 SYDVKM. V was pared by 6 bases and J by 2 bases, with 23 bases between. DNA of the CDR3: TGTGCCAGCAGCCCAATACGCGAGACGCCGTCGCCCTACGAGCAGTACTTC. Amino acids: CASSPIRETPSPYEQYF.

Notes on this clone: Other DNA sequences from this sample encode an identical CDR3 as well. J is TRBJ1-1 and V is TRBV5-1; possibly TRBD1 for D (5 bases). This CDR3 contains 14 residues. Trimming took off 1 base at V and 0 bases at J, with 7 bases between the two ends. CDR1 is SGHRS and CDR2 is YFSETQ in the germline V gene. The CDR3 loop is CASSLSGMNTEAFF. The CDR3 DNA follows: TGCGCCAGCAGCTTGTCAGGGATGAACACTGAAGCTTTCTTT. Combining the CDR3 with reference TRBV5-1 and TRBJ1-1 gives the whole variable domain KAGVTQTPRYLIKTRGQQVTLSCSPISGHRSVSWYQQTPGQGLQFLFEYFSETQRNKGNFPGRFSGRQFSNSRSEMNVSTLELGDSALYLCASSLSGMNTEAFFGQGTRLTVV.

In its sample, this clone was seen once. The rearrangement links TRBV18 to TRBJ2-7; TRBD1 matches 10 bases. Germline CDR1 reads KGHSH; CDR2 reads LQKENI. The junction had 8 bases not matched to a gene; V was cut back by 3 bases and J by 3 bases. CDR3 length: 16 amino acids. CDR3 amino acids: CASSPDNRDRGYEQYF. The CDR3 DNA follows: TGTGCCAGCTCACCCGACAACCGGGACAGGGGCTACGAGCAGTACTTC.

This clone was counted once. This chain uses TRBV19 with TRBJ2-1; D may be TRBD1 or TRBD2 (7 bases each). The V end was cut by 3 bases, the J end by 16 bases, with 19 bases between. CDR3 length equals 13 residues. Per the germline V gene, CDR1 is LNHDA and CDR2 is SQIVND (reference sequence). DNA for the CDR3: TGTGCCAGTAGTATGGGAGGGGGCCTATTTACTTTCTTC. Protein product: CASSMGGGLFTFF. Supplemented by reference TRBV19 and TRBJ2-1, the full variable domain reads DGGITQSPKYLFRKEGQNVTLSCEQNLNHDAMYWYRQDPGQGLRLIYYSQIVNDFQKGDIAEGYSVSREKKESFPLTVTSAQKNPTAFYLCASSMGGGLFTFFGPGTRLTVL.

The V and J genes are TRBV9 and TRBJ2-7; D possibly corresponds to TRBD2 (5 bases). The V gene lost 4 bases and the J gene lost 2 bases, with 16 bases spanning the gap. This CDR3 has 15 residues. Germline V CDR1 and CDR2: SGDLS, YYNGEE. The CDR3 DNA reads TGTGCCAGCAGCCCAGGCGGCAGCGGAACCTACGAGCAGTACTTC. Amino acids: CASSPGGSGTYEQYF.